This record looks at one T cell receptor beta chain sequence and its context. This record belongs to a study of blood T cell repertoires in COVID-19. The CDR3 consists of 17 residues. V was pared by 4 bases and J by 5 bases, with 20 bases between. Germline V gene lookup returns CDR1 MDHEN and CDR2 SYDVKM. Assay used: immunoSEQ multiplex PCR; TCRdb lists only in-frame clones, some missing. Among under 200,000 clones listed, about 87% were seen once. The chain combines TRBV28 with TRBJ2-2; maybe TRBD1 (6 bases). This sequence was found in a woman of 80 years or more with COVID-19, enrolled during active disease. Sequenced sample: peripheral blood. The CDR3 sequence: CASSYLGSRQGTGELFF. The CDR3, as DNA: TGTGCCAGCAGTTATTTGGGGTCTAGGCAGGGGACCGGGGAGCTGTTTTTT.